This TCR beta chain was recorded in a study of cytomegalovirus exposure and HLA in healthy donors. Notes on the study in general: It was 150 to 200 TCR beta chains that were listed as cytomegalovirus-associated. In the 120 or so validation repertoires, under 95% of cluster scores exceeded 0, per a later analysis. Testing in vitro showed a few CMV-associated chains specific for CMV antigens. Per published reports, the classifier diagnosed cytomegalovirus status with high specificity and sensitivity.

This CDR3 is 13 amino acids long. Germline-derived CDR1 and CDR2 are SGHRS and YFSETQ. The repertoire was sequenced with immunoSEQ multiplex PCR; TCRdb's copy has only in-frame clones and lacks some. In the table there are about 280,000 clones, 80% to 90% of which are singletons. Comment on this clone: What it binds is unknown. Relative to the germline gene, one junction end is altered; a read error may explain this.

This receptor was identified in a woman between 18 and 29 years old in good health and CMV-seronegative. The chain recombines TRBV5-1 with TRBJ2-7; the match to TRBD2 covers 9 bases. Material for sequencing was PBMCs. CDR3 bases: TGCGCCAGCAGCTTGGCAGCTAGCGGGACGCTTTCCTTC. It translates to CASSLAASGTLSF. Full variable domain (missing parts from reference TRBV5-1 and TRBJ2-7): KAGVTQTPRYLIKTRGQQVTLSCSPISGHRSVSWYQQTPGQGLQFLFEYFSETQRNKGNFPGRFSGRQFSNSRSEMNVSTLELGDSALYLCASSLAASGTLSFGPGTRLTVT.